The 16 T cell receptor beta chains presented below share a single source sample, sequenced in a study of blood T cell repertoires in COVID-19. The repertoire was sequenced with immunoSEQ multiplex PCR; TCRdb's copy has only in-frame clones and lacks some. The table records approximately 280,000 clones, 90% of them present only once. Specimen: PBMCs or T cells enriched from blood (not recorded which). Receptor source: a woman younger than 35 with acute COVID-19.

A single count supports this clone. This chain's CDR3 is CASSLHGAGGGWNEQFF. DNA of the CDR3: TGTGCCAGCAGTTTACATGGGGCGGGAGGAGGTTGGAATGAGCAGTTCTTC. V usage is TRBV27 and J usage is TRBJ2-1, with TRBD2 matching 8 bases. V lost 2 bases to trimming and J lost 7 bases; unmatched junction nucleotides: 13. The germline gives CDR1 MNHEY, CDR2 SMNVEV (reference sequence). This CDR3 is 17 amino acids long.

This chain links TRBV18 with TRBJ2-7; 8 bases map to TRBD2. With V trimmed by 6 bases and J by 0 bases, 4 bases remained unmatched. The germline CDR1 and CDR2 sequences are KGHSH and LQKENI. The CDR3 totals 14 residues. For the CDR3, the DNA is TGTGCCAGCTCCGCCGGGACTAGCTCCTACGAGCAGTACTTC. Its protein is CASSAGTSSYEQYF.

The chain employs TRBV7-8 and TRBJ1-1, with D possibly TRBD1 on 5 matching bases. V lost 5 bases to trimming and J lost 1 base, with 11 bases between them. The CDR3 covers 14 residues. Germline V gives CDR1 SGHVS, CDR2 FQNEAQ. CDR3 coding DNA: TGTGCCAGCAGCGACGACCAGGGGAACACTGAAGCTTTCTTT. Amino acids: CASSDDQGNTEAFF.

The chain links TRBV6-5 to TRBJ2-7; TRBD1 matches 10 bases. The CDR3 runs 13 residues. The germline gives CDR1 MNHEY, CDR2 SVGAGI. J gave up 6 bases and V 6 bases, and 5 bases lay outside the gene matches. Written as DNA, the CDR3 is TGTGCCAGCAGCCGTGACAGGGGGCGCGAGCAGTACTTC. Its protein is CASSRDRGREQYF.

V gene TRBV6-5 combines with J gene TRBJ1-2; the match to TRBD1 covers 7 bases. Trimming took 4 bases from V and 7 from J; bases not matched to a gene: 15. CDR1 MNHEY and CDR2 SVGAGI come from the germline V gene. The CDR3 is 16 amino acids. The CDR3 spells CASSSPGEGAFGGYTF. Written as DNA, the CDR3 is TGTGCCAGCAGTTCCCCTGGAGAGGGGGCGTTCGGTGGCTACACCTTC.

The V and J genes are TRBV11-2 and TRBJ1-6; D is uncertain. The length of the CDR3 is 15 residues. The germline V and J ends were trimmed by 1 base and 9 bases, with 13 bases remaining between them. Germline CDR1 reads SGHAT; CDR2 reads FQNNGV. The CDR3 nucleotides read TGTGCCAGCAGCTTAGTGCCCCAGACGGGTTCACCCCTCCACTTT. Translating gives CASSLVPQTGSPLHF. The full variable domain, its missing parts supplied by reference TRBV11-2 and TRBJ1-6, is EAGVAQSPRYKIIEKRQSVAFWCNPISGHATLYWYQQILGQGPKLLIQFQNNGVVDDSQLPKDRFSAERLKGVDSTLKIQPAKLEDSAVYLCASSLVPQTGSPLHFGNGTRLTVT.

The V call is TRBV14, the J call TRBJ2-1, with a possible D match to TRBD1 (6 bases). The V end was cut by 3 bases, the J end by 0 bases, with 18 bases between. The CDR3 is 18 residues long. CDR1 is SGHDN, CDR2 FVKESK, per germline. The CDR3 region has the DNA TGTGCCAGCAGCCACCGTAACAGGGAGATCCTCTCCTACAATGAGCAGTTCTTC. This gives the protein CASSHRNREILSYNEQFF. The variable domain in full, with the rest retrieved from reference TRBV14 and TRBJ2-1, is EAGVTQFPSHSVIEKGQTVTLRCDPISGHDNLYWYRRVMGKEIKFLLHFVKESKQDESGMPNNRFLAERTGGTYSTLKVQPAELEDSGVYFCASSHRNREILSYNEQFFGPGTRLTVL.

This clone was counted between two and nine times. The chain carries TRBV18 and TRBJ2-1, with 16 bases aligning to TRBD2. CDR3 size: 21 residues. The trim removed 2 bases at V and 1 base at J, leaving 11 bases unmatched. Germline V lookup: CDR1 KGHSH, CDR2 LQKENI. The CDR3 here is CASSPTPGTSGRAASYNEQFF. The CDR3 bases are TGTGCCAGCTCACCAACCCCTGGGACTAGCGGGAGGGCCGCGTCCTACAATGAGCAGTTCTTC.

The chain carries TRBV15 and TRBJ2-2; D not certain. Per germline, CDR1 LNHNV and CDR2 YYDKDF (reference sequence). The CDR3 has 13 residues. The V gene lost 4 bases and the J gene lost 6 bases, with 9 bases spanning the gap. As DNA, the CDR3 is TGTGCCACCAGCAACCCCCGGTCCGGGGAGCTGTTTTTT. It is translated as CATSNPRSGELFF.

This clone came up once. This rearrangement joins TRBV11-2 to TRBJ2-7; TRBD1 matches 7 bases. The CDR3 spans 14 residues. Germline assignment: CDR1 SGHAT and CDR2 FQNNGV. V dropped 5 bases and J dropped 3; count of bases not matched to a gene: 7. CDR3 region: CASSADRVDYEQYF. The CDR3 DNA reads as TGTGCCAGCAGCGCTGACAGGGTTGACTACGAGCAGTACTTC.

The sample holds a few counts of this clone. CDR3: CASSLTLTSGNYEQYF. In DNA form, the CDR3 reads TGCGCCAGCAGTTTGACTTTGACTAGCGGGAACTACGAGCAGTACTTC. The chain carries TRBV5-1 and TRBJ2-7, with 11 bases matching TRBD2. CDR3 size: 16 residues. Losses at the gene ends were 5 bases for V and 3 bases for J; bases not matched to a gene: 10. CDR1 is SGHRS and CDR2 is YFSETQ in the germline V gene.

The rearrangement links TRBV5-6 to TRBJ2-3, with TRBD1 matching 11 bases. CDR1 and CDR2 (germline): SGHDT, YYEEEE. This CDR3 contains 17 residues. J lost 1 base, V lost 6 bases, and 10 bases had no gene match. CDR3 amino acids: CASKPDRGRIGTDTQYF. The CDR3 bases are TGTGCCAGCAAGCCGGACAGGGGGCGGATAGGCACAGATACGCAGTATTTT.

The gene calls are TRBV3-1 (or the pseudogene TRBV3-2) and TRBJ1-4, with a tentative D call TRBD1 (5 bases). Germline CDR1 LGHDT, CDR2 YNNKEL (reference sequence). V gave up 2 bases and J gave up 8 bases, with 15 bases separating them. The CDR3 spans 15 residues. The CDR3 region is CASSQMGRGGEKLFF. The DNA of the CDR3 is TGTGCCAGCAGCCAAATGGGGCGGGGCGGCGAAAAACTGTTTTTT.

This sequence joins TRBV7-9 and TRBJ2-3, with a possible D match to TRBD2 (5 bases). The CDR3 runs 14 residues. Germline V CDR1 and CDR2: SEHNR, FQNEAQ (reference sequence). The germline V and J ends were trimmed by 5 bases and 2 bases, with 11 bases remaining between them. CDR3 nucleotide sequence: TGTGCCAGCAGCCCGTCGGGAAACACAGATACGCAGTATTTT. Amino acid sequence: CASSPSGNTDTQYF.

On this clone itself: Distinct nucleotide sequences in the sample also encode this CDR3. The chain uses TRBV18 and TRBJ2-3; 9 bases fit TRBD2. The germline V gene encodes CDR1 KGHSH and CDR2 LQKENI. This CDR3 is built from 15 residues. After removal of 3 bases from V and 0 bases from J, the junction contained 1 base not matched to a gene. CDR3 sequence (DNA): TGTGCCAGCTCACCGACTAGCGGAAGCACAGATACGCAGTATTTT. Its protein product is CASSPTSGSTDTQYF.

The chain joins TRBV29-1 to TRBJ2-4; possibly TRBD1 for D (7 bases). Germline-derived CDR1 and CDR2 are SQVTM and ANQGSEA. The length of the CDR3 is 11 residues. Trimming pared 3 bases from V and 13 bases from J, leaving 13 bases between. The CDR3 DNA follows: TGCAGCGTTGACGGCGGGACAGAACAGTACTTC. This sequence encodes CSVDGGTEQYF.